A single sample is the source of the 8 T cell receptor beta chains below, sequenced in a study of shared clonotypes between healthy human individuals. Assay used: immunoSEQ multiplex PCR; TCRdb lists only in-frame clones, some missing. The sample includes over 850,000 clones, about 80% of them seen just once. Sequenced input: memory CD4+ T cells from PBMCs. The sample's subset: CD45RA-negative fraction. The receptors come from a man between 18 and 35 years old in good health. Some clones in this sample may be carry-over from other donors' samples.

This chain uses TRBV19 with TRBJ1-5; tentatively, D is TRBD1 (5 bases). Germline V CDR1 and CDR2: LNHDA, SQIVND (reference sequence). With 4 bases removed from V and 0 bases from J, the gap between germline ends came to 19 bases. CDR3 length: 18 amino acids. This chain's CDR3 is CASSTTVRDTYSNQPQHF. In DNA form, the CDR3 reads TGTGCCAGTAGTACGACAGTTCGCGATACGTATAGCAATCAGCCCCAGCATTTT.

This chain links TRBV28 with TRBJ2-3; D is unresolved. The CDR3 is 13 amino acids. The germline CDR1 and CDR2 sequences are MDHEN and SYDVKM. V lost 7 bases and J lost 4, with 12 bases in between. CDR3 region: CASNINHADTQYF. CDR3 sequence (DNA): TGTGCCAGCAATATAAATCATGCAGATACGCAGTATTTT.

The V and J genes are TRBV15 and TRBJ2-5, with D tentatively TRBD2 (7 bases). The CDR3 totals 15 residues. V lost 0 bases, J lost 5 bases, and 13 bases lay in between. Germline CDR1 reads LNHNV; CDR2 reads YYDKDF (reference sequence). DNA of the CDR3: TGTGCCACCAGCAGAGATAAGGGGGGGCGCGAGACCCAGTACTTC. Protein: CATSRDKGGRETQYF.

This clone was observed many times. The genes are TRBV5-8 and TRBJ1-5; D not resolved. V lost 3 bases, J lost 0 bases, and 10 bases lay in between. CDR3 length: 15 amino acids. The germline V gene encodes CDR1 SGHTS and CDR2 YDEGEE. The CDR3 loop reads CASSSGRYSNQPQHF. CDR3 DNA sequence: TGTGCCAGCAGCTCAGGACGGTATAGCAATCAGCCCCAGCATTTT.

In this sample, this clone turned up many times. The V and J genes are TRBV5-1 and TRBJ2-1, with 8 bases lining up with TRBD2. The CDR3 sequence is 16 residues long. Germline V gene lookup returns CDR1 SGHRS and CDR2 YFSETQ. The V segment lost 0 bases and the J segment 0 bases; nucleotides outside the gene matches: 2. The CDR3: CASSLVSGSSYNEQFF. The CDR3 DNA sequence: TGCGCCAGCAGCTTGGTAAGCGGGAGCTCCTACAATGAGCAGTTCTTC.

CDR3 nucleotide sequence: TGTGCCAGCAGCTTGGGCAGGCTCTATGGCTACACCTTC. It yields the protein CASSLGRLYGYTF. The chain couples TRBV5-8 to TRBJ1-2; the D is unclear. V was trimmed by 0 bases and J by 4 bases, leaving 7 bases between them. Germline V gene lookup returns CDR1 SGHTS and CDR2 YDEGEE. CDR3 length equals 13 residues.

The chain's CDR3 is CASSGSQETQYF. CDR3 DNA: TGTGCCAGCAGTGGCAGCCAAGAGACCCAGTACTTC. The V and J genes are TRBV5-8 and TRBJ2-5; D gene unclear. The germline CDR1 and CDR2 sequences are SGHTS and YDEGEE. The length of the CDR3 is 12 residues. Deletions cut 5 bases from V and 1 base from J, with 6 bases between.

The rearrangement uses TRBV7-3 and TRBJ2-1; D is tentatively TRBD1 or TRBD2 (6 bases each). The CDR3 totals 15 residues. Trimming took 5 bases from V and 7 from J, leaving 18 bases between them. From germline, CDR1 is SGHTA and CDR2 FQGTGA. CDR3 in amino acids: CASSLRGRGENEQFF. In DNA, the CDR3 is TGTGCCAGCAGCCTTCGGGGGCGCGGTGAGAATGAGCAGTTCTTC.